In this sample, the clone carrying this T cell receptor beta chain turned up many times. The data were obtained in a study of T cells in Graves' hyperthyroidism and ophthalmopathy. The authors obtained PBMCs from roughly 10 ml of fresh peripheral blood. The CDR3 contains 16 residues. Trimming removed 0 bases from V and 3 bases from J, with 17 bases in between. Per the germline V gene, CDR1 is DFQATT and CDR2 is SNEGSKA (reference sequence). RNA transcripts served as the template for amplifying TCR beta CDR3 regions. When the TCR CDR3 underwent first-round RT-PCR, the HTBI primer set was used. TCRdb reanalysed the multiplex PCR reads using MiXCR and keeps one entry per CDR3 protein. The sample shows more than 150,000 distinct CDR3 sequences, approximately 15% of them seen only once.

The chain recombines TRBV20-1 with TRBJ1-2, with D maybe TRBD1 (5 bases). The sample consisted of blood. The origin of this receptor is a woman aged 45-60 years with Graves' hyperthyroidism. CDR3 nucleotide sequence: TGCAGTGCTAGAGATGTTGGGGGACGGGTAGACTATGGCTACACCTTC. The encoded protein is CSARDVGGRVDYGYTF.